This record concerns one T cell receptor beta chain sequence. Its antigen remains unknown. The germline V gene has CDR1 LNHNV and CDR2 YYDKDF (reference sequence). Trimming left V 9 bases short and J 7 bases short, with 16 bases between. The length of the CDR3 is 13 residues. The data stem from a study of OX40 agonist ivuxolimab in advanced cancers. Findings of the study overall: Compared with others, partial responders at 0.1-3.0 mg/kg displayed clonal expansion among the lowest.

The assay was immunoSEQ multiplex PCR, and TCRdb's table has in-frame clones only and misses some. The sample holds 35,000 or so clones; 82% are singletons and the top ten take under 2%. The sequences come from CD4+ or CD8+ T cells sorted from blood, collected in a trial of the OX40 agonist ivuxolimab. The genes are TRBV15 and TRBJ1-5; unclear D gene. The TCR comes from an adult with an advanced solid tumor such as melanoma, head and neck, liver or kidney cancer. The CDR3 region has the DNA TGTGCCACGAGACCGCGGGGAATCCAGCCCCAGCATTTT. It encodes CATRPRGIQPQHF.